The subject of this entry is one T cell receptor beta chain. The antigen is not known. 5'RACE generated cDNA with 10-nucleotide random UMIs. Whenever a sequencing run was performed, it yielded over 170 million TCR-beta sequences from 15-18 subjects. TCRdb ran MiXCR on the 5' RACE reads and lists one entry per CDR3 protein. The data show about 66,000 distinct CDR3 sequences, under 5.5% seen once. The CDR3 is 16 amino acids. V was cut by 4 bases and J by 9 bases, with 23 bases left in between. CDR1 is SGHRS, CDR2 YFSETQ, per germline. This specimen comes from a study of neurological immune-mediated disorders. About the research overall: Multiple sclerosis patients numbering about 34 comprised roughly 30 relapsing-remitting and 3 secondary progressive patients.

Notes on the study in general: Phylogenetic analysis grouped 18 of 34 multiple sclerosis patients' repertoires together, suggesting a possible repertoire signature.

This receptor was obtained from an older woman with multiple sclerosis. The sequenced material came from PBMCs. V gene TRBV5-1 combines with J gene TRBJ2-1, with D perhaps assigned TRBD1 or TRBD2 (5 bases each). The CDR3 protein is CASSAGYAGPVGEQFF. In DNA, the CDR3 is TGCGCCAGCAGCGCAGGGTATGCGGGCCCCGTAGGTGAGCAGTTCTTC.